This TCR beta chain emerged from a study of T cell responses to AZD1222 COVID-19 vaccine. The repertoire was sequenced with immunoSEQ multiplex PCR; TCRdb's copy has only in-frame clones and lacks some. Among over 110,000 clones listed, 85% to 95% were seen once. V lost 2 bases to trimming and J lost 6 bases, with 10 bases between them. The CDR3 contains 13 residues. The germline gives CDR1 SGHDN, CDR2 FVKESK. This chain links TRBV14 with TRBJ1-1, with no clear D. The source is an adult in good health. Source: peripheral blood, taken on day 0 of AZD1222 vaccination. The CDR3 nucleotides read TGTGCCAGCAGCCAATTAAGTAAATCTGAAGCTTTCTTT. This gives the protein CASSQLSKSEAFF.